This T cell receptor (beta chain) was retrieved from a study of T-cell reconstitution after alpha-beta-depleted transplantation in children (dated by TCRdb to the mid-2010s). Regarding the research as a whole: Using TCR repertoire profiling, the study followed T-cell immune reconstitution in a quantitative way in children after TCRalphabeta/CD19-depleted allogeneic hematopoietic cell transplantation.

The library was produced with PCR. The data were produced on an Illumina HiSeq 2500. To normalize quantification of the TCRbeta repertoire, the TCR libraries were built with molecular barcoding that relied on unique molecular identifiers. TCRdb itself trimmed the public reads at Q25 with fastp, ran MiXCR and retained productive beta chains. Duplicate CDR3 protein sequences are folded into a single record with the most common DNA and genes. The table for this sample lists some 550,000 distinct CDR3 sequences; 15% to 20% of them were counted only once. Of the sample, approximately 3% is held by the ten largest clones. In the case of this clonotype: Its antigen target is currently unknown. No much larger clone is present one base from it, and per-base qualities are unavailable.

The sequencing here drew on PBMCs from the stem cell graft donor, taken from the stem cell graft. This receptor was obtained from a human donor who donated a stem cell graft to a child with acute lymphoblastic leukemia.

The DNA sequence is TGTGCCAGCAGATCCCGACAGACTAACAATCAGCCCCAGCATTTT. Its protein product is CASRSRQTNNQPQHF. The chain employs TRBV9 and TRBJ1-5; TRBD1 is a weak D gene call, 5 bases matching. V and J lose 5 bases and 3 bases, and a span of 15 bases separates them. Taken from the germline V gene, the CDR1 and CDR2 loops are SGDLS and YYNGEE. Counted from cysteine to phenylalanine, this CDR3 has 15 amino acids. Here the CDR3 DNA is all that survives: 45 bases in frame from base 1.